What follows describes a single T cell receptor (beta chain). The sample is drawn from a study of blood T cell repertoires in COVID-19. Study-level background: The study drew acute and convalescent COVID-19 samples from the United States, Italy and Spain. Sources were T cells, B-cell-depleted T cells, or PBMCs; the material itself was cDNA or gDNA.

The CDR3 contains 13 residues. CDR1 and CDR2 (germline): WNHNN, SYGVQD (reference sequence). Trimming at V came to 0 bases and at J to 9 bases, leaving 3 bases not matched to a gene. Patients in Seattle were enrolled during active infection, then followed longitudinally. Under the authors' procedure: The assay estimated nucleated cells by amplifying reference gene primers. TCRdb keeps only in-frame clones here, not all; method: immunoSEQ multiplex PCR. From that table come the V and J calls and clone size; the DNA was used to work out D and trimming. This table holds some 290,000 clones, roughly 90% found once.

The chain carries TRBV10-1 and TRBJ2-7; the match to TRBD2 covers 9 bases. The sequencing sample was made of peripheral blood. The TCR comes from a woman in her 30s with COVID-19, enrolled during active disease. For the CDR3, the DNA is TGCGCCAGCAGTGAGTCGCGCGGGGGGGTGCAGTACTTC. Translation gives CASSESRGGVQYF.